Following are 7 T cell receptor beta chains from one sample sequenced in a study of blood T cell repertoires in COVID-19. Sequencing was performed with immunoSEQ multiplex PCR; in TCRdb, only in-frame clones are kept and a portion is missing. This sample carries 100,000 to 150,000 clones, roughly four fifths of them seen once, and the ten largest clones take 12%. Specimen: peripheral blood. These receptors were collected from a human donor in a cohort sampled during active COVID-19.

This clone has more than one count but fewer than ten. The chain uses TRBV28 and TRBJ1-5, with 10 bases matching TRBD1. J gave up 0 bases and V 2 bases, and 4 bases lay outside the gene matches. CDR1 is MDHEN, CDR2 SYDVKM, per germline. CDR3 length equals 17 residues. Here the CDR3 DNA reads TGTGCCAGCAGTTTACTTGGGACAGGGGATAGCAATCAGCCCCAGCATTTT. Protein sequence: CASSLLGTGDSNQPQHF.

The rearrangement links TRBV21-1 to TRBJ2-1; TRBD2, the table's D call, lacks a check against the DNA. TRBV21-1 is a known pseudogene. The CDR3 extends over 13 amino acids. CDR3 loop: CASSNSLDNEQFF. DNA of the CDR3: TGTGCCAGCAGCAATTCACTGGACAATGAGCAGTTCTTC.

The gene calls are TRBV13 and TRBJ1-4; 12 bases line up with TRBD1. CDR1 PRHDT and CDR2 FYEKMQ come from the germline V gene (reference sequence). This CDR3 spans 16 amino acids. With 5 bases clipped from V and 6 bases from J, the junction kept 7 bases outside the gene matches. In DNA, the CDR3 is TGTGCCAGCAGCAACGGGGACAGGGGGCTGGATGAAAAACTGTTTTTT. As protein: CASSNGDRGLDEKLFF. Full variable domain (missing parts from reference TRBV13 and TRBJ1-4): AAGVIQSPRHLIKEKRETATLKCYPIPRHDTVYWYQQGPGQDPQFLISFYEKMQSDKGSIPDRFSAQQFSDYHSELNMSSLELGDSALYFCASSNGDRGLDEKLFFGSGTQLSVL.

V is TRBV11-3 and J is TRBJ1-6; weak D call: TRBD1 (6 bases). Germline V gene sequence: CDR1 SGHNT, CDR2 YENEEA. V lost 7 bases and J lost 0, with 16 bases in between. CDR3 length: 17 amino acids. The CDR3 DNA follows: TGTGCCAGCAACCGAGGACAGACTTACTCCTATAATTCACCCCTCCACTTT. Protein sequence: CASNRGQTYSYNSPLHF.

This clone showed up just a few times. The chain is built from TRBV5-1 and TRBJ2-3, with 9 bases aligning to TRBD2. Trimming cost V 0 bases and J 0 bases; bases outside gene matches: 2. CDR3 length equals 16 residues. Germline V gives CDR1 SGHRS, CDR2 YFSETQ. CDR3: CASSLGLAVSTDTQYF. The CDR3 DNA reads TGCGCCAGCAGCTTGGGACTAGCGGTGAGCACAGATACGCAGTATTTT. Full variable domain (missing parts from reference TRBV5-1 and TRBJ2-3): KAGVTQTPRYLIKTRGQQVTLSCSPISGHRSVSWYQQTPGQGLQFLFEYFSETQRNKGNFPGRFSGRQFSNSRSEMNVSTLELGDSALYLCASSLGLAVSTDTQYFGPGTRLTVL.

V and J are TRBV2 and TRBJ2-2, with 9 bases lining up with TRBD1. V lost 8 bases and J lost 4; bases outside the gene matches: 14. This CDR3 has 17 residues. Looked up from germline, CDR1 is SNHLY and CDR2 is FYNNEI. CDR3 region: CASGAGQGRWPTGELFF. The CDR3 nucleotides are TGTGCCAGCGGGGCGGGACAGGGACGTTGGCCCACCGGGGAGCTGTTTTTT.

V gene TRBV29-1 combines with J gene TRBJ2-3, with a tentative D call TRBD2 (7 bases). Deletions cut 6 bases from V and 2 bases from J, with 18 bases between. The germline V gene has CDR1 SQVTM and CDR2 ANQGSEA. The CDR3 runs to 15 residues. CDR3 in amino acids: CSVPRGGRNTDTQYF. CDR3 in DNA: TGCAGCGTCCCTAGGGGGGGGCGAAACACAGATACGCAGTATTTT.